These 14 T cell receptor beta chains came from one sample sequenced in a study of cytomegalovirus exposure and HLA in healthy donors. The study ran its PCR with 60 Vbeta and 13 Jbeta primers. Sequencing used immunoSEQ multiplex PCR; TCRdb keeps in-frame clones, though not all of them. The sample includes approximately 150,000 clones, approximately 79% seen only once; the top ten take roughly 2%. The sequenced sample consisted of PBMCs. These receptors were obtained from a man aged 40-49 years in good health and CMV-seronegative.

V is TRBV6-5 and J is TRBJ2-3, with D possibly being TRBD2 (7 bases). The CDR3 extends over 12 amino acids. CDR1 and CDR2 (germline): MNHEY, SVGAGI. V shed 6 bases and J shed 6 bases, with 10 bases lying between them. Written as DNA, the CDR3 is TGTGCCAGCAGGGGGGGGGCCGATACGCAGTATTTT. It codes for CASRGGADTQYF.

The rearrangement joins TRBV9 to TRBJ2-5, with a tentative D call TRBD2 (5 bases). The CDR3 has 15 residues. The V gene lost 2 bases and the J gene lost 5 bases, with 16 bases spanning the gap. The germline CDR1 and CDR2 sequences are SGDLS and YYNGEE. CDR3 nucleotides: TGTGCCAGCAGCGTTTCCCAAAGCCCGGGGGAGACCCAGTACTTC. As protein: CASSVSQSPGETQYF.

CDR3: CASRVDLRAGDGELFF. The CDR3, as DNA: TGTGCCAGCAGGGTTGACTTGCGGGCTGGGGACGGGGAGCTGTTTTTT. V gene TRBV11-3 combines with J gene TRBJ2-2, with D perhaps matching TRBD2 (5 bases). V dropped 6 bases and J dropped 7 bases, with 21 bases sitting between them. The CDR3 runs to 16 residues. The germline V gene encodes CDR1 SGHNT and CDR2 YENEEA.

This clone was observed a single time. CDR3 nucleotide sequence: TGTGCCAGTAGTCCCCGACTAGCGGCCCAAGAGACCCAGTACTTC. This gives the protein CASSPRLAAQETQYF. The chain uses TRBV19 and TRBJ2-5; the match to TRBD2 covers 9 bases. The CDR3 runs to 15 residues. The V gene end was trimmed by 5 bases and the J gene end by 1 base; junction bases not matched to a gene: 5. Germline-derived CDR1 and CDR2 are LNHDA and SQIVND (reference sequence).

The chain uses TRBV7-9 and TRBJ2-1; maybe TRBD2 (5 bases). CDR3 size: 14 residues. Germline V lookup: CDR1 SEHNR, CDR2 FQNEAQ (reference sequence). Trimming took off 5 bases at V and 12 bases at J, with 20 bases between the two ends. The CDR3: CASSPRDTRGTQFF. DNA of the CDR3: TGTGCCAGCAGCCCCCGAGACACTAGAGGTACGCAGTTCTTC.

The CDR3 nucleotides read TGTGCCAGTAAGGATACGGGACTAGCGGGAGGCGAGCAGTACTTC. Translation: CASKDTGLAGGEQYF. The gene calls are TRBV19 and TRBJ2-7; 15 bases are a match to TRBD2. The germline V gene has CDR1 LNHDA and CDR2 SQIVND (reference sequence). J gave up 6 bases and V 7 bases, and 7 bases lay outside the gene matches. The CDR3 has 15 amino acids.

The chain employs TRBV7-2 and TRBJ2-1; weak D call: TRBD2 (6 bases). CDR3 length: 18 amino acids. Trimming took 1 base from V and 4 from J, leaving 20 bases between them. Germline V gene lookup returns CDR1 SGHTA and CDR2 FQGNSA. The CDR3 loop reads CASSLVRSFWGGYNEQFF. The CDR3 bases are TGTGCCAGCAGCTTAGTGAGGTCGTTTTGGGGAGGTTACAATGAGCAGTTCTTC.

This clone has only one observation. This chain uses TRBV19 with TRBJ2-5; 7 bases are shared with TRBD1. This CDR3 contains 17 residues. Germline assignment: CDR1 LNHDA and CDR2 SQIVND (reference sequence). The J segment lost 2 bases and the V segment lost 9 bases, leaving 18 bases of the junction unmatched. The CDR3 DNA reads TGTGCCAGCACAGCGCTATATCCGGGACAGAGTCAAGAGACCCAGTACTTC. This encodes CASTALYPGQSQETQYF.

This sequence joins TRBV15 and TRBJ1-5; TRBD1 matches 7 bases. Germline V gives CDR1 LNHNV, CDR2 YYDKDF (reference sequence). The CDR3 is made up of 17 amino acids. With V trimmed by 0 bases and J by 1 base, 6 bases remained unmatched. The CDR3 spells CATSRDSATGSNQPQHF. CDR3 DNA: TGTGCCACCAGCAGAGATTCCGCGACAGGGAGCAATCAGCCCCAGCATTTT.

The gene calls are TRBV5-6 and TRBJ1-3; the D gene is possibly TRBD1 (5 bases). Germline V gene data show CDR1 as SGHDT and CDR2 as YYEEEE. This CDR3 has 12 residues. The germline V and J ends were trimmed by 0 bases and 11 bases, with 9 bases remaining between them. The CDR3 DNA sequence: TGTGCCAGCAGCTTGGCCGGGGGAGCCATATATTTT. It translates to CASSLAGGAIYF.

The chain joins TRBV19 to TRBJ1-4, with 9 bases identical to TRBD1. Per the germline V gene, CDR1 is LNHDA and CDR2 is SQIVND (reference sequence). The CDR3 totals 15 residues. Trimming at V came to 3 bases and at J to 6 bases, leaving 5 bases not matched to a gene. CDR3 amino acids: CASSMSRDRDEKLFF. CDR3 nucleotides: TGTGCCAGTAGTATGTCCCGGGACAGGGATGAAAAACTGTTTTTT.

This clone was seen just once. CDR3 sequence reads: CALLRGTSYEQYF. CDR3 DNA sequence: TGTGCCCTCCTCAGGGGCACCTCCTACGAGCAGTACTTC. The chain uses TRBV6-1 and TRBJ2-7; D is perhaps TRBD1 (6 bases). Trimming removed 11 bases at V and 0 bases at J, with 14 bases between. The CDR3 covers 13 residues. Germline values: CDR1 MNHNS, CDR2 SASEGT.

This clone showed up just once. As DNA, the CDR3 is TGTGCCAGCAGTTACGGCGGGAGCTCCTACAATGAGCAGTTCTTC. Protein: CASSYGGSSYNEQFF. This sequence joins TRBV6-5 and TRBJ2-1; 7 nucleotides align to TRBD2. The CDR3 spans 15 residues. V lost 2 bases, J lost 0 bases, and 1 base stayed unmatched. Per the germline V gene, CDR1 is MNHEY and CDR2 is SVGAGI.

This clone was counted only a few times. The rearrangement uses TRBV7-9 and TRBJ2-5, with 9 bases aligning to TRBD2. The CDR3 spans 14 residues. The V segment lost 6 bases and the J segment 2 bases; nucleotides outside the gene matches: 4. Germline-derived CDR1 and CDR2 are SEHNR and FQNEAQ (reference sequence). CDR3 protein: CASSSTSGQETQYF. In DNA, the CDR3 is TGTGCCAGCAGTTCGACTAGCGGACAAGAGACCCAGTACTTC.